These 17 T cell receptor beta chains originate from one sample sequenced in a study of post-analysis software for immune sequencing data. The study, taken as a whole, reports: About five TRBV segments appeared more often in patients than in controls, and TRBV5-6, TRBV5-1 and TRBV20-1 were among these.

Prepared libraries of TCR beta cDNA carried unique molecular identifiers. MiXCR was run by TCRdb on the PCR reads, yielding one entry per CDR3 protein. The data contain about 540,000 distinct CDR3 sequences, 34% of them singletons. The antigens these receptors bind are not known. The material sequenced was blood. Every receptor here comes from a girl aged 2-17 years with multiple sclerosis.

This clonotype was picked up a small number of times. The chain uses TRBV28 and TRBJ2-3, with TRBD1 as a possible D gene (6 bases). This CDR3 contains 19 residues. The V gene lost 5 bases and the J gene lost 2 bases, with 26 bases spanning the gap. Germline CDR1 reads MDHEN; CDR2 reads SYDVKM. CDR3 nucleotide sequence: TGTGCCAGCAGTCCTACCGGGACACTCCCGTTCCTAGCCACAGATACGCAGTATTTT. Translated, it gives CASSPTGTLPFLATDTQYF.

This chain connects TRBV18 to TRBJ2-7; 8 bases align to TRBD1. The CDR3 is 15 residues long. V was pared by 1 base and J by 0 bases, with 2 bases of the junction left unmatched. CDR1 and CDR2 from the germline V gene are KGHSH and LQKENI. The CDR3: CASSPRTGSSYEQYF. The DNA of the CDR3 is TGTGCCAGCTCACCACGGACAGGGAGCTCCTACGAGCAGTACTTC. The full variable domain, with the rest looked up from reference TRBV18 and TRBJ2-7, is NAGVMQNPRHLVRRRGQEARLRCSPMKGHSHVYWYRQLPEEGLKFMVYLQKENIIDESGMPKERFSAEFPKEGPSILRIQQVVRGDSAAYFCASSPRTGSSYEQYFGPGTRLTVT.

CDR3 nucleotides: TGCGCCAGCAGCCCATCAGAGGGTCGGGAGACCCAGTACTTC. It codes for CASSPSEGRETQYF. The chain is built from TRBV4-1 and TRBJ2-5; TRBD2 is a possible D gene (5 bases). Trimming took 4 bases from V and 5 from J, leaving 14 bases between them. The CDR3 loop spans 14 amino acids. CDR1 is MGHRA, CDR2 YSYEKL, per germline.

This chain uses TRBV4-2 with TRBJ1-1; D is ambiguous. The CDR3 is 11 residues long. V was pared by 0 bases and J by 7 bases, with 3 bases between. CDR1 is LGHNA, CDR2 YNFKEQ, per germline. Here the CDR3 reads CASSQDSEAFF. As DNA, the CDR3 is TGTGCCAGCAGCCAAGACAGTGAAGCTTTCTTT.

CDR3 region: CSVPNRGRAVDTQYF. The CDR3 DNA is TGCAGCGTCCCTAACAGGGGGCGCGCGGTAGATACGCAGTATTTT. V usage is TRBV29-1 and J usage is TRBJ2-3; 9 nucleotides agree with TRBD1. Germline V lookup: CDR1 SQVTM, CDR2 ANQGSEA. The junction had 12 bases not matched to a gene; V was cut back by 6 bases and J by 5 bases. The CDR3 covers 15 residues.

This clonotype was seen at least ten times. The chain has TRBV5-1 and TRBJ1-2; possibly TRBD1 for D (5 bases). Germline assignment: CDR1 SGHRS and CDR2 YFSETQ. The CDR3 loop spans 12 amino acids. V was shortened by 4 bases and J by 7 bases, with 11 bases between the two germline ends. Here the CDR3 reads CASSPDRSGYTF. CDR3 DNA sequence: TGCGCCAGCAGCCCCGACAGATCTGGCTACACCTTC.

As concerns this clonotype: A much larger clone differs by one base, so this may be a read error. This chain links TRBV7-9 with TRBJ1-6, with a weak D call TRBD1 (6 bases). Germline V gene lookup returns CDR1 SEHNR and CDR2 FQNEAQ (reference sequence). The CDR3 extends over 15 amino acids. Trimming left V 1 base short and J 7 bases short, with 11 bases between. The CDR3 here is CASSLVAGANSPLHF. CDR3 DNA sequence: TGTGCCAGCAGCTTAGTCGCAGGGGCCAATTCACCCCTCCACTTT. Together with reference TRBV7-9 and TRBJ1-6, the CDR3 gives the full variable domain: DTGVSQNPRHKITKRGQNVTFRCDPISEHNRLYWYRQTLGQGPEFLTYFQNEAQLEKSRLLSDRFSAERPKGSFSTLEIQRTEQGDSAMYLCASSLVAGANSPLHFGNGTRLTVT.

This chain connects TRBV20-1 to TRBJ2-5; either TRBD1 or TRBD2 may supply D (5 bases each). Germline CDR1 DFQATT, CDR2 SNEGSKA (reference sequence). V lost 3 bases, J lost 0 bases, and 17 bases lay in between. This CDR3 has 16 amino acids. The CDR3 sequence is CSARRGTAQYQETQYF. The DNA of the CDR3 is TGCAGTGCTAGGAGGGGCACAGCCCAATACCAAGAGACCCAGTACTTC.

V usage is TRBV20-1 and J usage is TRBJ2-1; 9 nucleotides match TRBD1. The V gene's germline CDR1 is DFQATT and CDR2 SNEGSKA (reference sequence). This CDR3 is 12 amino acids long. CDR3 DNA: TGCTCCAGCGGGACAGGGTTTGGCGAGCAGTTCTTC. Amino acid sequence: CSSGTGFGEQFF.

The J gene is TRBJ2-7, the V gene TRBV7-8; D not resolved. The CDR3 is made up of 13 amino acids. Looked up from germline, CDR1 is SGHVS and CDR2 is FQNEAQ. V lost 2 bases and J lost 2, with 7 bases in between. The CDR3 DNA reads TGTGCCAGCAGCTTAAGACGAACCTACGAGCAGTACTTC. Amino acid sequence: CASSLRRTYEQYF.

This clonotype was counted ten times or more. This chain connects TRBV18 to TRBJ2-1; 12 bases are shared with TRBD2. The germline V gene has CDR1 KGHSH and CDR2 LQKENI. The CDR3 sequence is 15 residues long. J lost 8 bases, V lost 4 bases, and 6 bases had no gene match. The CDR3 here is CASSQTSGGFYEQFF. DNA for the CDR3: TGTGCCAGCTCACAAACTAGCGGGGGGTTTTATGAGCAGTTCTTC.

The rearrangement joins TRBV5-5 to TRBJ1-5, with D possibly TRBD1 on 6 matching bases. The CDR3 length is 17 residues. Trimming removed 0 bases from V and 0 bases from J, with 13 bases in between. The germline gives CDR1 SGHKS, CDR2 YYEKEE (reference sequence). The CDR3, as DNA: TGTGCCAGCAGCTTGGAGGGGGGCAGACATAGCAATCAGCCCCAGCATTTT. This encodes CASSLEGGRHSNQPQHF. Complete variable domain (other parts from reference TRBV5-5 and TRBJ1-5): DAGVTQSPTHLIKTRGQQVTLRCSPISGHKSVSWYQQVLGQGPQFIFQYYEKEERGRGNFPDRFSARQFPNYSSELNVNALLLGDSALYLCASSLEGGRHSNQPQHFGDGTRLSIL.

This clonotype was seen a handful of times. J is TRBJ1-2 and V is TRBV6-5; no clear D gene. This CDR3 has 18 residues. Trimming removed 0 bases at V and 0 bases at J, with 17 bases between. Germline V CDR1 and CDR2: MNHEY, SVGAGI. The CDR3 is CASSYSFWTAVANYGYTF. Here the CDR3 DNA reads TGTGCCAGCAGTTACTCCTTTTGGACCGCGGTCGCTAACTATGGCTACACCTTC.

There are a few counts of this clonotype. The chain uses TRBV20-1 and TRBJ2-4, with 7 positions matching TRBD1. The CDR3 length is 15 residues. Germline-derived CDR1 and CDR2 are DFQATT and SNEGSKA (reference sequence). The ends lost 5 bases at V and 3 bases at J; junction bases unmatched: 10. CDR3 bases: TGCAGTGCTTCTACAGGGGTCTACTACAAAAACATTCAGTACTTC. Protein sequence: CSASTGVYYKNIQYF.

The rearrangement uses TRBV5-1 and TRBJ2-3; D gene unclear. This CDR3 region has 15 residues. The germline CDR1 and CDR2 sequences are SGHRS and YFSETQ. With 1 base removed from V and 0 bases from J, the gap between germline ends came to 9 bases. The CDR3 spells CASSLFLPSTDTQYF. The CDR3 DNA follows: TGCGCCAGCAGCTTGTTTCTTCCTAGCACAGATACGCAGTATTTT. The full variable domain, completed using reference TRBV5-1 and TRBJ2-3, is KAGVTQTPRYLIKTRGQQVTLSCSPISGHRSVSWYQQTPGQGLQFLFEYFSETQRNKGNFPGRFSGRQFSNSRSEMNVSTLELGDSALYLCASSLFLPSTDTQYFGPGTRLTVL.

V usage is TRBV10-3 and J usage is TRBJ2-5; 9 bases map to TRBD1. Germline lookup yields CDR1 ENHRY and CDR2 SYGVKD. J gave up 5 bases and V 11 bases, and 12 bases lay outside the gene matches. CDR3 size: 14 residues. CDR3 nucleotides: TGTGCCGGGGGGAGCGGGACAGGGTGGGAGACCCAGTACTTC. Its protein product is CAGGSGTGWETQYF.

This clonotype showed up just a few times. DNA for the CDR3: TGTGCCAGCAGTCATCTAGCGGGCTCCTACAATGAGCAGTTCTTC. The encoded protein is CASSHLAGSYNEQFF. The chain is built from TRBV27 and TRBJ2-1; 8 nucleotides match TRBD2. Germline lookup yields CDR1 MNHEY and CDR2 SMNVEV (reference sequence). The CDR3 length is 15 residues. J lost 0 bases, V lost 5 bases, and 3 bases had no gene match.